The 29 T cell receptor beta chains in this list originate from one sample, sequenced in a study of T cells in localized non-small cell lung cancer. The data were produced by immunoSEQ multiplex PCR, yet TCRdb's version contains in-frame clones alone and is incomplete. Among approximately 80,000 clones, around 80% were seen once, and the ten largest hold nearly 9.5%. The source material was peripheral blood, sampled before any cancer treatment. The receptors shown here come from a female donor aged 60 or older with stage I lung adenocarcinoma.

J is TRBJ2-2 and V is TRBV7-3; D may match TRBD1 or TRBD2 (5 bases each). V was trimmed by 4 bases and J by 0 bases, leaving 9 bases between them. Germline V gives CDR1 SGHTA, CDR2 FQGTGA. CDR3 length equals 15 residues. The CDR3 sequence: CASSSGTSNTGELFF. Here the CDR3 DNA reads TGTGCCAGCAGCTCTGGGACGTCGAACACCGGGGAGCTGTTTTTT.

This chain joins TRBV27 and TRBJ2-5; TRBD1 might be the D (5 bases). Trimming cost V 2 bases and J 2 bases, with 9 bases left between them. Germline CDR1 is MNHEY and CDR2 is SMNVEV (reference sequence). The length of the CDR3 is 14 residues. The CDR3 coding sequence is TGTGCCAGCAGTTTACTGGGGCAGCAAGAGACCCAGTACTTC. It specifies CASSLLGQQETQYF.

The chain joins TRBV19 to TRBJ2-7, with D uncertain. This CDR3 region has 12 residues. V lost 4 bases and J lost 6, with 10 bases in between. Germline loops: CDR1 LNHDA, CDR2 SQIVND (reference sequence). CDR3 sequence: CASSSPRREQYF. CDR3 bases: TGTGCCAGTAGTAGCCCTAGACGCGAGCAGTACTTC.

This clone was detected a few times. The V call is TRBV5-1, the J call TRBJ2-3; 12 nucleotides align to TRBD2. Germline-derived CDR1 and CDR2 are SGHRS and YFSETQ. The V segment lost 7 bases and the J segment 6 bases; nucleotides outside the gene matches: 9. The CDR3 runs to 15 residues. Here the CDR3 DNA reads TGCGCCAGCTTCGACCCGACTAGCGGGAGCGATACGCAGTATTTT. It specifies CASFDPTSGSDTQYF.

The chain is built from TRBV7-6 and TRBJ2-1; D unclear. From germline, CDR1 is SGHVS and CDR2 FNYEAQ. CDR3 length equals 15 residues. V was pared by 1 base and J by 0 bases, with 7 bases between. The CDR3 region is CASSLGVSSYNEQFF. The CDR3 nucleotides are TGTGCCAGCAGCTTAGGCGTCAGCTCCTACAATGAGCAGTTCTTC.

V and J are TRBV5-1 and TRBJ1-1; D remains unclear. Germline values: CDR1 SGHRS, CDR2 YFSETQ. V lost 0 bases to trimming and J lost 3 bases, with 15 bases between them. The CDR3 runs 16 residues. CDR3 sequence: CASSLGGSWRDTEAFF. The DNA for the CDR3 is TGCGCCAGCAGCTTGGGAGGCTCCTGGCGGGACACTGAAGCTTTCTTT.

The chain combines TRBV4-1 with TRBJ1-1; 8 bases align to TRBD1. V was pared by 4 bases and J by 5 bases, with 3 bases of the junction left unmatched. Germline CDR1 reads MGHRA; CDR2 reads YSYEKL. This CDR3 has 13 amino acids. CDR3 bases: TGCGCCAGCAGCCGCACAGGGGGGACTGAAGCTTTCTTT. This sequence encodes CASSRTGGTEAFF.

This clone came up once. The rearrangement links TRBV15 to TRBJ2-4, with no clear D. CDR1 and CDR2 from the germline V gene are LNHNV and YYDKDF (reference sequence). This CDR3 contains 14 residues. V was trimmed by 1 base and J by 7 bases, leaving 11 bases between them. DNA of the CDR3: TGTGCCACCAGCAGAGTGCTAGTAGGGAACATTCAGTACTTC. Amino acids: CATSRVLVGNIQYF.

CDR3 region: CASSIGPNRGSEQFF. The CDR3 DNA reads as TGTGCCAGTAGTATAGGTCCGAACAGGGGGAGTGAGCAGTTCTTC. The V gene is TRBV19, the J gene TRBJ2-1, with 8 bases aligning to TRBD1. Germline V gene lookup returns CDR1 LNHDA and CDR2 SQIVND (reference sequence). J was trimmed by 9 bases and V by 1 base; bases with no gene match: 8. This CDR3 spans 15 amino acids.

V usage is TRBV2 and J usage is TRBJ1-2, with 10 bases matching TRBD1. J lost 2 bases, V lost 6 bases, and 9 bases had no gene match. Germline CDR1 SNHLY, CDR2 FYNNEI. This CDR3 has 16 residues. This CDR3 is CASRERRDRGNYGYTF. The DNA for the CDR3 is TGTGCCAGCAGAGAAAGAAGGGACAGGGGAAACTATGGCTACACCTTC. Based on the CDR3 plus reference TRBV2 and TRBJ1-2, the full variable domain is EPEVTQTPSHQVTQMGQEVILRCVPISNHLYFYWYRQILGQKVEFLVSFYNNEISEKSEIFDDQFSVERPDGSNFTLKIRSTKLEDSAMYFCASRERRDRGNYGYTFGSGTRLTVV.

Here the CDR3 DNA reads TGTGCCAGCAGTTACTCGATCGGGGCTTCTAATGAAAAACTGTTTTTT. It yields the protein CASSYSIGASNEKLFF. This chain connects TRBV6-5 to TRBJ1-4; tentatively, D is TRBD1 (5 bases). The ends were cut back, 0 bases at V and 3 bases at J, with 11 bases in the middle. Per germline, CDR1 MNHEY and CDR2 SVGAGI. The CDR3 has 16 amino acids.

This clone was detected only a few times. V usage is TRBV14 and J usage is TRBJ2-7, with D maybe TRBD2 (6 bases). Germline-derived CDR1 and CDR2 are SGHDN and FVKESK. CDR3 length: 15 residues. Trimming removed 0 bases from V and 7 bases from J, with 16 bases in between. CDR3 nucleotide sequence: TGTGCCAGCAGCCAAGATCTCGGACGGGGGAGGGAGCAGTACTTC. Translated: CASSQDLGRGREQYF. The whole variable domain, remainder taken from reference TRBV14 and TRBJ2-7, is EAGVTQFPSHSVIEKGQTVTLRCDPISGHDNLYWYRRVMGKEIKFLLHFVKESKQDESGMPNNRFLAERTGGTYSTLKVQPAELEDSGVYFCASSQDLGRGREQYFGPGTRLTVT.

The chain has TRBV27 and TRBJ2-7; TRBD2 agrees at 8 bases. V trimming: 1 base; J trimming: 0 bases; junction bases outside the gene matches: 8. The CDR3 has 17 residues. Germline loops: CDR1 MNHEY, CDR2 SMNVEV (reference sequence). DNA for the CDR3: TGTGCCAGCAGTTTATTAGGAGCGGGAGACCTCTCCTACGAGCAGTACTTC. It is translated as CASSLLGAGDLSYEQYF.

The chain has TRBV18 and TRBJ2-3, with a tentative D call TRBD2 (5 bases). Germline loops: CDR1 KGHSH, CDR2 LQKENI. V was clipped by 2 bases and J by 8 bases, with 8 bases between them. The CDR3 sequence is 12 residues long. CDR3 sequence reads: CASSPKGGTQYF. The CDR3 coding sequence is TGTGCCAGCTCACCAAAAGGAGGTACGCAGTATTTT.

The chain has TRBV9 and TRBJ2-1, with 13 bases identical to TRBD2. This CDR3 has 17 residues. Germline V lookup: CDR1 SGDLS, CDR2 YYNGEE. J was trimmed by 5 bases and V by 0 bases; bases with no gene match: 5. The CDR3 DNA is TGTGCCAGCAGCGTAGGAGGAGGGACTAGCGGGAACAATGAGCAGTTCTTC. It is translated as CASSVGGGTSGNNEQFF.

This rearrangement joins TRBV30 to TRBJ2-2, with 7 nucleotides matching TRBD1. This CDR3 contains 13 residues. Germline CDR1 reads GTSNPN; CDR2 reads SVGIG (reference sequence). Losses at the gene ends were 3 bases for V and 6 bases for J; bases not matched to a gene: 4. The DNA for the CDR3 is TGTGCCTGGAGGCCGCAGGGGGCCGGGGAGCTGTTTTTT. Amino acid sequence: CAWRPQGAGELFF.

CDR3 nucleotides: TGTGCCGGCCAAAGCGGGAGCTTGTACCAAGAGACCCAGTACTTC. It yields the protein CAGQSGSLYQETQYF. The gene calls are TRBV30 and TRBJ2-5; 8 nucleotides agree with TRBD2. V shed 8 bases, J shed 0 bases, and the junction held 11 bases outside the gene matches. The germline V gene encodes CDR1 GTSNPN and CDR2 SVGIG (reference sequence). CDR3 length equals 15 residues.

The rearrangement uses TRBV5-1 and TRBJ1-2; 7 nucleotides match TRBD1. CDR3 length: 15 residues. The junction had 7 bases not matched to a gene; V was cut back by 1 base and J by 4 bases. Germline V CDR1 and CDR2: SGHRS, YFSETQ. The CDR3 here is CASSLTGAAVYGYTF. DNA for the CDR3: TGCGCCAGCAGCTTGACAGGGGCAGCAGTCTATGGCTACACCTTC.

This chain uses TRBV9 with TRBJ1-5; TRBD1 aligns across 7 bases. CDR1 and CDR2 from the germline V gene are SGDLS and YYNGEE. The CDR3 is 15 amino acids. With V trimmed by 0 bases and J by 2 bases, 2 bases remained unmatched. DNA of the CDR3: TGTGCCAGCAGCGTAGAAGGGACAGGCAATCAGCCCCAGCATTTT. It encodes CASSVEGTGNQPQHF.

This chain's CDR3 is CASSPDRGWTGELFF. In DNA form, the CDR3 reads TGTGCCAGCAGCCCTGACAGGGGATGGACCGGGGAGCTGTTTTTT. The gene calls are TRBV7-6 and TRBJ2-2; 8 nucleotides match TRBD1. Germline V gene data show CDR1 as SGHVS and CDR2 as FNYEAQ. This CDR3 has 15 residues. The V and J ends lost 5 bases and 5 bases, in that order; junction bases with no gene match: 7.

A word on this clone: Other DNA sequences in the same sample also yield this CDR3. The CDR3 protein is CASSVRGDSYEQYF. DNA for the CDR3: TGTGCCAGCAGCGTAAGAGGGGACTCCTACGAGCAGTACTTC. V usage is TRBV9 and J usage is TRBJ2-7; D tentatively reads TRBD1 or TRBD2 (5 bases each). CDR3 length: 14 amino acids. CDR1 is SGDLS, CDR2 YYNGEE, per germline. Trimming took 1 base from V and 0 from J, leaving 8 bases between them. The variable domain in full, with the rest retrieved from reference TRBV9 and TRBJ2-7, is DSGVTQTPKHLITATGQRVTLRCSPRSGDLSVYWYQQSLDQGLQFLIQYYNGEERAKGNILERFSAQQFPDLHSELNLSSLELGDSALYFCASSVRGDSYEQYFGPGTRLTVT.

This chain joins TRBV30 and TRBJ2-7, with D perhaps TRBD1 (5 bases). The V gene lost 1 base and the J gene lost 2 bases, with 6 bases spanning the gap. CDR1 and CDR2 from the germline V gene are GTSNPN and SVGIG (reference sequence). There are 12 residues in the CDR3. For the CDR3, the DNA is TGTGCCTGGAGTGAGACAGCCTACGAGCAGTACTTC. Translating gives CAWSETAYEQYF.

J is TRBJ2-7 and V is TRBV5-1; D gene ambiguous. This CDR3 is built from 14 residues. Trimming cost V 4 bases and J 4 bases, with 15 bases left between them. Germline CDR1 and CDR2: SGHRS and YFSETQ. Here the CDR3 reads CASSVGSQGYEQYF. Written as DNA, the CDR3 is TGCGCCAGCAGCGTGGGGTCCCAAGGGTACGAGCAGTACTTC.

This chain joins TRBV19 and TRBJ1-1, with 10 bases that match TRBD1. This CDR3 has 14 amino acids. With V trimmed by 7 bases and J by 5 bases, 7 bases remained unmatched. CDR1 and CDR2 from the germline V gene are LNHDA and SQIVND (reference sequence). The CDR3 sequence is CASMLTGGRTEAFF. Written as DNA, the CDR3 is TGTGCCAGTATGTTGACAGGGGGCAGAACTGAAGCTTTCTTT. The complete variable domain, with remaining parts taken from reference TRBV19 and TRBJ1-1, reads DGGITQSPKYLFRKEGQNVTLSCEQNLNHDAMYWYRQDPGQGLRLIYYSQIVNDFQKGDIAEGYSVSREKKESFPLTVTSAQKNPTAFYLCASMLTGGRTEAFFGQGTRLTVV.

V gene TRBV7-6 combines with J gene TRBJ1-4; possibly TRBD1 for D (5 bases). CDR3 length equals 14 residues. With 5 bases removed from V and 8 bases from J, the gap between germline ends came to 15 bases. The germline V gene encodes CDR1 SGHVS and CDR2 FNYEAQ. The DNA for the CDR3 is TGTGCCAGCAGCCCCGACGGGGGTCGGGAAAAACTGTTTTTT. Translation gives CASSPDGGREKLFF.

The chain carries TRBV9 and TRBJ1-5, with D uncertain. Deletions cut 4 bases from V and 5 bases from J, with 10 bases between. CDR3 length equals 13 residues. From germline, CDR1 is SGDLS and CDR2 YYNGEE. The CDR3 is CASSQTDDQPQHF. The DNA for the CDR3 is TGTGCCAGCAGCCAAACGGACGATCAGCCCCAGCATTTT.

The V and J genes are TRBV6-5 and TRBJ2-5; TRBD1 or TRBD2 may be the D gene (7 bases each). The germline gives CDR1 MNHEY, CDR2 SVGAGI. Trimming stripped 2 bases from V and 5 bases from J, with 12 bases between. The CDR3 is 14 residues long. This chain's CDR3 is CASSYQGGSETQYF. The CDR3 coding sequence is TGTGCCAGCAGTTACCAGGGGGGGTCGGAGACCCAGTACTTC.

The chain combines TRBV27 with TRBJ2-7, with 12 bases lining up with TRBD2. The CDR3 contains 15 residues. After removal of 1 base from V and 6 bases from J, the junction contained 4 bases not matched to a gene. Germline values: CDR1 MNHEY, CDR2 SMNVEV (reference sequence). The CDR3 loop is CASSLLGLAGSEQYF. The CDR3 DNA is TGTGCCAGCAGTTTATTAGGACTAGCGGGATCCGAGCAGTACTTC.

The CDR3 DNA reads TGTGCCTGGAGTGTACTACAGGGGGGGACTGAAGCTTTCTTT. Protein: CAWSVLQGGTEAFF. The chain couples TRBV30 to TRBJ1-1, with TRBD1 identical over 8 bases. Germline trimming cut 0 bases from V and 5 bases from J; bases unmatched to any gene: 5. This CDR3 has 14 amino acids. Germline V lookup: CDR1 GTSNPN, CDR2 SVGIG (reference sequence).